One and the same sample provided the 30 T cell receptor beta chains below, sequenced in a study of blood T cells in healthy people across ages. It was with a sample-barcoded 5' primer and a J-beta primer mix that a second PCR of roughly 7 to 12 cycles was run. MiXCR was run by TCRdb on the 5' RACE reads, yielding one entry per CDR3 protein. The data show about 1.6 million distinct CDR3 sequences, with about 31% seen just once and about 11% held by the top ten. Sequencing used blood. Receptors originate from a woman in her 30s in good health.

This clonotype was counted a few times. The gene calls are TRBV29-1 and TRBJ1-1; a weak D match, TRBD1 (5 bases). The CDR3 length is 13 residues. Germline values: CDR1 SQVTM, CDR2 ANQGSEA. V was trimmed by 7 bases and J by 4 bases, leaving 16 bases between them. CDR3 in amino acids: CSGWSGTSTEAFF. The CDR3 nucleotides are TGCAGCGGGTGGAGCGGGACCTCCACTGAAGCTTTCTTT.

The genes are TRBV10-3 and TRBJ1-1, with D unresolved. V dropped 2 bases and J dropped 6 bases, with 10 bases sitting between them. Germline assignment: CDR1 ENHRY and CDR2 SYGVKD. CDR3 length equals 13 residues. The CDR3 region has the DNA TGTGCCATCAGTGAGAGAGGGTCAGCTGAAGCTTTCTTT. It is translated as CAISERGSAEAFF.

This clonotype was counted many times. This chain connects TRBV27 to TRBJ2-5; TRBD1 aligns across 11 bases. With 3 bases clipped from V and 4 bases from J, the junction kept 4 bases outside the gene matches. The CDR3 extends over 15 amino acids. Germline lookup yields CDR1 MNHEY and CDR2 SMNVEV (reference sequence). In DNA, the CDR3 is TGTGCCAGCAGTTTGGGACAGGGGGTCCCAGAGACCCAGTACTTC. Its translation: CASSLGQGVPETQYF.

To note about this clonotype: At one of its ends the junction is not consistent with the germline gene, which may arise from a read error. The rearrangement links TRBV24-1 to TRBJ2-6; D is perhaps TRBD1 (5 bases). Germline lookup yields CDR1 KGHDR and CDR2 SFDVKD. The CDR3 runs to 15 residues. The CDR3 DNA reads as TGTGCCACCAGTTTTCTCTCCCCTGGGGCCAACGTCCGGACTTTC. Translation gives CATSFLSPGANVRTF.

Comment on this clonotype: The junction departs from the called germline gene at one end, perhaps through a read error. The rearrangement joins TRBV7-2 to TRBJ2-3; D assignment may be TRBD1 or TRBD2 (5 bases each). Germline loops: CDR1 SGHTA, CDR2 FQGNSA. This CDR3 is 16 amino acids long. The CDR3 nucleotides read TGTGCCGGCAGCTTAGCCGGGGCGGCGTCAGGGATCACGCAGTATTTT. This encodes CAGSLAGAASGITQYF.

The rearrangement joins TRBV6-5 to TRBJ2-3; 9 bases match TRBD1. The CDR3 has 14 residues. CDR1 and CDR2 from the germline V gene are MNHEY and SVGAGI. J was trimmed by 6 bases and V by 8 bases; bases with no gene match: 9. CDR3: CASGSGTGYDTQYF. As DNA, the CDR3 is TGTGCCAGCGGTTCCGGGACAGGGTACGATACGCAGTATTTT.

The V gene is TRBV6-1, the J gene TRBJ2-7, with 10 bases identical to TRBD2. Germline V gives CDR1 MNHNS, CDR2 SASEGT. This CDR3 spans 15 amino acids. Unmatched junction bases numbered 7, after V lost 3 bases and J lost 5 bases. The CDR3 DNA reads as TGTGCCAGCAGTGAGGTCCCTAGCGGGGGCGACGAGCAGTACTTC. This translates into CASSEVPSGGDEQYF.

The V and J genes are TRBV10-3 and TRBJ2-6; unclear D gene. The CDR3 spans 16 residues. V shed 10 bases and J shed 2 bases, with 18 bases lying between them. Per germline, CDR1 ENHRY and CDR2 SYGVKD. The CDR3 DNA follows: TGTGCCACCCTTTCCAGAATCGATCCTGGGGCCAACGTCCTGACTTTC. It translates to CATLSRIDPGANVLTF.

This clonotype was counted only a few times. The V call is TRBV27, the J call TRBJ2-1; no clear D. V lost 7 bases to trimming and J lost 6 bases, with 10 bases between them. Looked up from germline, CDR1 is MNHEY and CDR2 is SMNVEV (reference sequence). The CDR3 runs to 12 residues. The CDR3 nucleotides are TGTGCCAGCAACGGAGCCGGCAATGAGCAGTTCTTC. This translates into CASNGAGNEQFF.

This clonotype was counted at least ten times. The V gene is TRBV7-6, the J gene TRBJ2-7, with TRBD1 matching over 7 bases. Trimming removed 1 base from V and 2 bases from J; junction bases left unmatched: 5. CDR3 size: 15 residues. Germline V gene lookup returns CDR1 SGHVS and CDR2 FNYEAQ. The CDR3 DNA sequence: TGTGCCAGCAGCTTAGAGACAGGGTCCACCTACGAGCAGTACTTC. Translation: CASSLETGSTYEQYF. Variable domain in full (rest from reference TRBV7-6 and TRBJ2-7): GAGVSQSPRYKVTKRGQDVALRCDPISGHVSLYWYRQALGQGPEFLTYFNYEAQQDKSGLPNDRFSAERPEGSISTLTIQRTEQRDSAMYRCASSLETGSTYEQYFGPGTRLTVT.

This clonotype was counted a few times. This chain joins TRBV3-1 and TRBJ2-1; TRBD1 might be the D (5 bases). Germline V gives CDR1 LGHDT, CDR2 YNNKEL (reference sequence). The V and J ends lost 4 bases and 10 bases respectively, with 17 bases between them. The CDR3 is 14 amino acids. The CDR3 DNA reads TGTGCCAGCAGCCTGGGGCTAGAAGTAGGGGAGCAGTTCTTC. Its protein product is CASSLGLEVGEQFF.

The chain has TRBV5-1 and TRBJ2-1; 15 positions agree with TRBD2. The CDR3 consists of 16 residues. V shed 4 bases and J 7 bases; nucleotides not matched to a gene: 6. Germline lookup yields CDR1 SGHRS and CDR2 YFSETQ. This CDR3 is CASSPRTSGGGNEQFF. CDR3 DNA: TGCGCCAGCAGCCCAAGGACTAGCGGGGGGGGGAATGAGCAGTTCTTC.

This clonotype has more than one count but fewer than ten. This sequence joins TRBV27 and TRBJ2-7; TRBD1 matches at 10 bases. J was trimmed by 4 bases and V by 8 bases; bases with no gene match: 11. Per germline, CDR1 MNHEY and CDR2 SMNVEV (reference sequence). CDR3 length equals 15 residues. The CDR3 protein is CASDPTGGEGYEQYF. The CDR3 nucleotides are TGTGCCAGCGATCCGACAGGGGGCGAGGGGTACGAGCAGTACTTC.

As for this clonotype: The CDR3 does not close with the conserved phenylalanine or tryptophan, likely indicating a read error. This sequence joins TRBV3-1 and TRBJ2-3; D is undetermined. The CDR3 is made up of 16 amino acids. CDR1 LGHDT and CDR2 YNNKEL come from the germline V gene (reference sequence). Deletions cut 4 bases from V and 0 bases from J, with 14 bases between. The CDR3 spells CASSRPYTSSTDTQYS. In DNA, the CDR3 is TGTGCCAGCAGCCGGCCGTACACGAGTAGCACAGATACGCAGTATTCT.

On this clonotype: An end of the junction differs from the germline gene, which may be a read error. V usage is TRBV5-5 and J usage is TRBJ1-2, with a weak D call TRBD1 (6 bases). Per germline, CDR1 SGHKS and CDR2 YYEKEE (reference sequence). The CDR3 consists of 15 residues. CDR3 coding DNA: TGTGCCGGCAGCCCCTCGGACAGTGTCGGCTTTGGCTACACCTTC. It encodes CAGSPSDSVGFGYTF.

This clonotype was seen a few times. The rearrangement links TRBV7-9 to TRBJ2-3; D is ambiguous. CDR1 is SEHNR, CDR2 FQNEAQ, per germline (reference sequence). V lost 2 bases, J lost 4 bases, and 13 bases lay in between. The CDR3 is made up of 15 amino acids. CDR3 protein: CASSLRALGADTQYF. The CDR3 bases are TGTGCCAGCAGCTTAAGAGCCCTCGGAGCAGATACGCAGTATTTT.

The gene calls are TRBV3-1 and TRBJ2-7; either TRBD1 or TRBD2 may supply D (5 bases each). V lost 3 bases to trimming and J lost 6 bases, with 15 bases between them. Germline V lookup: CDR1 LGHDT, CDR2 YNNKEL (reference sequence). This CDR3 is built from 14 residues. The CDR3 reads CASSQRGESGEQYF. CDR3 nucleotides: TGTGCCAGCAGCCAGAGGGGTGAGAGCGGCGAGCAGTACTTC.

The rearrangement joins TRBV7-2 to TRBJ2-1; TRBD1 is a possible D gene (6 bases). Germline V gives CDR1 SGHTA, CDR2 FQGNSA. V was cut by 7 bases and J by 12 bases, with 19 bases left in between. The CDR3 totals 13 residues. CDR3 protein: CASNPRGTSGQFF. For the CDR3, the DNA is TGTGCCAGCAACCCGAGGGGGACCTCGGGGCAGTTCTTC.

CDR3 DNA: TGTGCCAGCAGTGGGGGGCCCATGAGCTCCTACAATGAGCAGTTCTTC. Protein sequence: CASSGGPMSSYNEQFF. The V and J genes are TRBV6-1 and TRBJ2-1, with a weak D call TRBD1 (6 bases). V was cut by 4 bases and J by 0 bases, with 13 bases left in between. The CDR3 consists of 16 residues. CDR1 and CDR2 from the germline V gene are MNHNS and SASEGT.

This clonotype occurred a few times. The CDR3 sequence: CASTKGTVGNEQFF. For the CDR3, the DNA is TGTGCCAGCACAAAAGGGACAGTTGGCAATGAGCAGTTCTTC. The J gene is TRBJ2-1, the V gene TRBV12-3 or TRBV12-4; 7 nucleotides line up with TRBD1. The CDR3 is made up of 14 amino acids. V trimming: 7 bases; J trimming: 6 bases; junction bases outside the gene matches: 9.

This rearrangement joins TRBV9 to TRBJ2-3; D might be TRBD1 (5 bases). This CDR3 spans 18 amino acids. Germline loops: CDR1 SGDLS, CDR2 YYNGEE. V lost 4 bases, J lost 4 bases, and 25 bases lay in between. CDR3 sequence (DNA): TGTGCCAGCAGCACCCACCTCCGCGATCCAAGGGGTCCAGATACGCAGTATTTT. Residues: CASSTHLRDPRGPDTQYF.

The V gene is TRBV7-3, the J gene TRBJ2-7, with D unresolved. The V end lost 0 bases, the J end lost 3 bases, and 6 bases lay between the germline ends. Germline V lookup: CDR1 SGHTA, CDR2 FQGTGA. The CDR3 runs to 13 residues. For the CDR3, the DNA is TGTGCCAGCAGCTTAACGGCAGACTACGAGCAGTACTTC. Translated: CASSLTADYEQYF.

The table lists this clonotype with many counts. The chain uses TRBV29-1 and TRBJ2-7; tentatively, D is TRBD1 (5 bases). The length of the CDR3 is 13 residues. CDR1 and CDR2 (germline): SQVTM, ANQGSEA. Trimming took off 4 bases at V and 3 bases at J, with 13 bases between the two ends. CDR3 residues: CSVAGRQGYEQYF. The CDR3 bases are TGCAGCGTTGCCGGCCGGCAGGGCTACGAGCAGTACTTC.

As regards this clonotype: The CDR3 does not close with the conserved phenylalanine or tryptophan, likely indicating a read error. The CDR3 coding sequence is TGTGCCAGCAGCCCCGTAAGGGAGCGGGAGCTGTTTTGT. Amino acid sequence: CASSPVRERELFC. The chain has TRBV7-9 and TRBJ2-2, with D possibly being TRBD2 (5 bases). The CDR3 has 13 residues. The germline V gene has CDR1 SEHNR and CDR2 FQNEAQ (reference sequence). V lost 5 bases and J 9 bases, leaving 13 bases between the germline ends.

V and J are TRBV3-1 and TRBJ2-3; TRBD1 might be the D (6 bases). Germline assignment: CDR1 LGHDT and CDR2 YNNKEL (reference sequence). Trimming removed 4 bases from V and 6 bases from J, with 11 bases in between. This CDR3 has 13 residues. The CDR3 spells CASSRGQRDTQYF. The DNA of the CDR3 is TGTGCCAGCAGCCGTGGACAGAGGGATACGCAGTATTTT.

This clonotype was observed a handful of times. V gene TRBV20-1 combines with J gene TRBJ1-4; the D gene is possibly TRBD1 (5 bases). The CDR3 sequence is 14 residues long. Germline CDR1 DFQATT, CDR2 SNEGSKA (reference sequence). V was pared by 5 bases and J by 3 bases, with 13 bases between. The CDR3 region has the DNA TGCAGTGCTCTAGACAGTAGGGCTAATGAAAAACTGTTTTTT. Translating it yields CSALDSRANEKLFF.

A note on this clonotype: Sequence at one end of the junction differs from germline and may be a read error. The chain links TRBV4-2 to TRBJ2-7; the D is unclear. Germline V CDR1 and CDR2: LGHNA, YNFKEQ. This CDR3 region has 13 residues. CDR3 in amino acids: CACSQIPYLEQYF. CDR3 DNA sequence: TGTGCCTGCAGTCAAATTCCTTATTTAGAGCAGTACTTC.

The CDR3 DNA sequence: TGCAGCCTTAAAGAGGACACCGGGGAGCTGTTTTTT. Residues: CSLKEDTGELFF. The rearrangement links TRBV29-1 to TRBJ2-2; D is uncertain. From germline, CDR1 is SQVTM and CDR2 ANQGSEA. The CDR3 is 12 residues long. Trimming took off 8 bases at V and 3 bases at J, with 10 bases between the two ends.

This clonotype has only a few counts. J is TRBJ2-3 and V is TRBV28; D uncertain. Trimming removed 5 bases at V and 9 bases at J, with 9 bases between. Germline V gene data show CDR1 as MDHEN and CDR2 as SYDVKM. This CDR3 contains 11 residues. The CDR3 is CASSKVFTQYF. In nucleotides, the CDR3 is TGTGCCAGCAGTAAGGTTTTCACGCAGTATTTT.

V and J are TRBV27 and TRBJ1-5; tentative D call: TRBD1 (6 bases). The germline V gene encodes CDR1 MNHEY and CDR2 SMNVEV (reference sequence). Deletions cut 0 bases from V and 4 bases from J, with 10 bases between. The CDR3 loop spans 15 amino acids. The CDR3: CASSLSAGANQPQHF. Here the CDR3 DNA reads TGTGCCAGCAGTTTATCCGCAGGGGCTAATCAGCCCCAGCATTTT.